The 26 T cell receptor beta chains presented below share a single source sample, sequenced in a study of T cell changes during pregnancy in multiple sclerosis. Profiling relied on immunoSEQ multiplex PCR, and the TCRdb table lists in-frame clones only, not all of them. The sample has tens of thousands of clones; approximately 92% are singletons. The input for sequencing was CD8+ T cells from peripheral blood mononuclear cells, taken in the first trimester of pregnancy. These TCRs come from a female donor with multiple sclerosis, enrolled in a pregnancy study.

V usage is TRBV5-6 and J usage is TRBJ2-7; the D gene is possibly TRBD2 (6 bases). The V end lost 0 bases, the J end lost 6 bases, and 13 bases lay between the germline ends. Germline V gives CDR1 SGHDT, CDR2 YYEEEE. CDR3 length: 14 amino acids. The CDR3: CASSLGDWPPEQYF. The CDR3 nucleotides read TGTGCCAGCAGCTTGGGGGACTGGCCCCCCGAGCAGTACTTC.

This chain uses TRBV19 with TRBJ2-5; D is unresolved. CDR3 size: 12 residues. The germline CDR1 and CDR2 sequences are LNHDA and SQIVND (reference sequence). V lost 0 bases and J 5 bases, leaving 4 bases between the germline ends. The CDR3 loop reads CASSIDEETQYF. As DNA, the CDR3 is TGTGCCAGTAGTATAGATGAGGAGACCCAGTACTTC.

The chain couples TRBV7-8 to TRBJ1-5; D remains unclear. Germline CDR1 is SGHVS and CDR2 is FQNEAQ. This CDR3 has 17 amino acids. The V end lost 1 base, the J end lost 0 bases, and 13 bases lay between the germline ends. This CDR3 reads CASSLDAGQYSNQPQHF. CDR3 in DNA: TGTGCCAGCAGCTTAGACGCTGGTCAGTATAGCAATCAGCCCCAGCATTTT.

This clone was detected only once. The CDR3 is CASIGDEQFF. For the CDR3, the DNA is TGTGCCAGCATCGGGGATGAGCAGTTCTTC. V gene TRBV7-9 combines with J gene TRBJ2-1; D might be TRBD2 (5 bases). This CDR3 has 10 residues. Deletions cut 7 bases from V and 8 bases from J, with 6 bases between. The germline V gene has CDR1 SEHNR and CDR2 FQNEAQ (reference sequence).

This rearrangement joins TRBV6-4 to TRBJ2-1, with TRBD2 identical over 11 bases. Losses at the gene ends were 4 bases for V and 8 bases for J; bases not matched to a gene: 7. Germline V gene sequence: CDR1 MRHNA, CDR2 SNTAGT. This CDR3 region has 15 residues. This CDR3 reads CASSVVSGGADEQFF. The CDR3 region has the DNA TGTGCCAGCAGTGTCGTTAGCGGGGGGGCGGATGAGCAGTTCTTC.

This rearrangement joins TRBV6-5 to TRBJ1-1; unclear D gene. The CDR3 runs to 14 residues. The germline V gene has CDR1 MNHEY and CDR2 SVGAGI. Deletions cut 2 bases from V and 8 bases from J, with 15 bases between. The CDR3 protein is CASSYAPGLVEAFF. CDR3 DNA: TGTGCCAGCAGTTACGCCCCGGGGTTGGTGGAAGCTTTCTTT.

This clone came up once. The chain employs TRBV19 and TRBJ2-3; 7 nucleotides line up with TRBD1. J was trimmed by 0 bases and V by 2 bases; bases with no gene match: 8. Germline V gene data show CDR1 as LNHDA and CDR2 as SQIVND (reference sequence). The CDR3 has 17 amino acids. This CDR3 reads CASSIPGQDISTDTQYF. Written as DNA, the CDR3 is TGTGCCAGTAGTATACCTGGACAGGACATTAGCACAGATACGCAGTATTTT.

The chain has TRBV13 and TRBJ1-4, with 7 bases aligning to TRBD1. This CDR3 has 13 residues. V gave up 5 bases and J gave up 8 bases; unmatched junction bases: 5. Germline CDR1 PRHDT, CDR2 FYEKMQ (reference sequence). Here the CDR3 reads CASSRQGGEKLFF. The CDR3 DNA reads TGTGCCAGCAGCAGACAGGGCGGGGAAAAACTGTTTTTT.

The J gene is TRBJ1-2, the V gene TRBV13, with D uncertain. V lost 3 bases to trimming and J lost 6 bases, with 11 bases between them. CDR1 and CDR2 (germline): PRHDT, FYEKMQ (reference sequence). CDR3 size: 13 residues. Here the CDR3 DNA reads TGTGCCAGCAGCTTTAGGGAGGTCCATGGCTACACCTTC. Its protein product is CASSFREVHGYTF.

This chain links TRBV7-8 with TRBJ1-1; TRBD1 is a possible D gene (5 bases). Germline V gene sequence: CDR1 SGHVS, CDR2 FQNEAQ. The CDR3 loop spans 13 amino acids. Trimming cost V 1 base and J 7 bases, with 10 bases left between them. The CDR3 DNA follows: TGTGCCAGCAGCTTAGGGGGCGCAGATGAAGCTTTCTTT. Translated: CASSLGGADEAFF.

The J gene is TRBJ2-7, the V gene TRBV13; 8 nucleotides match TRBD1. The trim removed 7 bases at V and 8 bases at J, leaving 13 bases unmatched. Germline lookup yields CDR1 PRHDT and CDR2 FYEKMQ (reference sequence). This CDR3 is built from 14 residues. The CDR3 DNA is TGTGCCAGCACCCACAGGGGGGCCTCCCTAAAGCAGTACTTC. Amino acids: CASTHRGASLKQYF.

This sequence joins TRBV7-9 and TRBJ2-7; 9 bases align to TRBD1. Germline loops: CDR1 SEHNR, CDR2 FQNEAQ (reference sequence). Trimming at V came to 4 bases and at J to 3 bases, leaving 7 bases not matched to a gene. The CDR3 totals 15 residues. The CDR3 sequence is CASSSPGQGVYEQYF. As DNA, the CDR3 is TGTGCCAGCAGCTCACCGGGACAGGGTGTCTACGAGCAGTACTTC.

The V gene is TRBV5-1, the J gene TRBJ2-1, with 15 bases matching TRBD2. Trimming at V came to 3 bases and at J to 1 base, leaving 5 bases not matched to a gene. This CDR3 comprises 18 residues. From germline, CDR1 is SGHRS and CDR2 YFSETQ. The CDR3 is CASSSTGTSGGSYNEQFF. For the CDR3, the DNA is TGCGCCAGCAGCTCCACCGGGACTAGCGGGGGGTCCTACAATGAGCAGTTCTTC. Full variable domain (missing parts from reference TRBV5-1 and TRBJ2-1): KAGVTQTPRYLIKTRGQQVTLSCSPISGHRSVSWYQQTPGQGLQFLFEYFSETQRNKGNFPGRFSGRQFSNSRSEMNVSTLELGDSALYLCASSSTGTSGGSYNEQFFGPGTRLTVL.

V is TRBV9 and J is TRBJ2-2; 12 nucleotides align to TRBD2. The CDR3 is 16 residues long. V lost 0 bases, J lost 6 bases, and 3 bases stayed unmatched. CDR1 and CDR2 (germline): SGDLS, YYNGEE. The CDR3 DNA follows: TGTGCCAGCAGCGTAGAGGCTAGCGGGGGGGCCGGGGAGCTGTTTTTT. Protein product: CASSVEASGGAGELFF.

This chain uses TRBV9 with TRBJ1-1; tentative D call: TRBD1 (6 bases). Trimming took 4 bases from V and 8 from J, leaving 12 bases between them. The CDR3 has 12 amino acids. Germline V gene lookup returns CDR1 SGDLS and CDR2 YYNGEE. CDR3 residues: CASSSQGTEAFF. The CDR3 bases are TGTGCCAGCAGCTCTCAGGGGACAGAAGCTTTCTTT.

The J gene is TRBJ1-2, the V gene TRBV7-9; D not resolved. The germline CDR1 and CDR2 sequences are SEHNR and FQNEAQ (reference sequence). The CDR3 sequence is 15 residues long. V was trimmed by 7 bases and J by 2 bases, leaving 17 bases between them. The CDR3 region has the DNA TGTGCCAGCATCAGGCTCGACGGGGTAAACTATGGCTACACCTTC. Translated: CASIRLDGVNYGYTF.

The chain is built from TRBV5-6 and TRBJ1-2, with TRBD1 matching 7 bases. There are 13 residues in the CDR3. Unmatched junction bases numbered 4, after V lost 2 bases and J lost 6 bases. CDR1 SGHDT and CDR2 YYEEEE come from the germline V gene. CDR3 coding DNA: TGTGCCAGCAGCTTAGGGGGCGTCGATGGCTACACCTTC. Translation gives CASSLGGVDGYTF.

The chain employs TRBV11-2 and TRBJ1-6, with 7 bases fitting TRBD1. The CDR3 length is 15 residues. V dropped 3 bases and J dropped 9; count of bases not matched to a gene: 8. Germline V gene lookup returns CDR1 SGHAT and CDR2 FQNNGV. The CDR3: CASSFLEQGFSPLHF. As DNA, the CDR3 is TGTGCCAGCAGCTTTCTAGAACAGGGGTTTTCACCCCTCCACTTT.

V gene TRBV19 combines with J gene TRBJ2-7; 7 bases are a match to TRBD1. Germline-derived CDR1 and CDR2 are LNHDA and SQIVND (reference sequence). With V trimmed by 6 bases and J by 2 bases, 10 bases remained unmatched. CDR3 length equals 15 residues. The CDR3 DNA is TGTGCCAGTAGGCCGACAGGGAGTCTTCCCTACGAGCAGTACTTC. This encodes CASRPTGSLPYEQYF.

This chain links TRBV7-8 with TRBJ1-5; TRBD1 agrees at 7 bases. This CDR3 has 15 amino acids. Germline V gene data show CDR1 as SGHVS and CDR2 as FQNEAQ. V shed 6 bases and J 6 bases; nucleotides not matched to a gene: 11. The CDR3 spells CASSVYRGGGQPQHF. Here the CDR3 DNA reads TGTGCCAGCAGTGTTTACAGGGGAGGAGGTCAGCCCCAGCATTTT.

This chain uses TRBV5-6 with TRBJ2-7, with 15 nucleotides matching TRBD2. CDR3 length: 17 amino acids. V was clipped by 4 bases and J by 3 bases; unmatched bases: 8. Germline CDR1 reads SGHDT; CDR2 reads YYEEEE. CDR3 loop: CASSPGLAGGSFYEQYF. DNA of the CDR3: TGTGCCAGCAGCCCGGGACTAGCGGGGGGATCCTTCTACGAGCAGTACTTC.

V gene TRBV5-8 combines with J gene TRBJ2-7; no clear D gene. The V end was cut by 5 bases, the J end by 2 bases, with 14 bases between. This CDR3 is 14 amino acids long. The germline gives CDR1 SGHTS, CDR2 YDEGEE. CDR3 nucleotides: TGTGCCAGCAGACGAGGATTGTCCCCCTACGAGCAGTACTTC. Translation: CASRRGLSPYEQYF.

This clone was recorded once. This rearrangement joins TRBV9 to TRBJ2-5; 9 bases match TRBD2. This CDR3 region has 13 residues. The trim removed 5 bases at V and 4 bases at J, leaving 3 bases unmatched. Germline V gene sequence: CDR1 SGDLS, CDR2 YYNGEE. The CDR3 loop reads CASRSTSGETQYF. CDR3 in DNA: TGTGCCAGCAGGTCGACTAGCGGAGAGACCCAGTACTTC.

J is TRBJ2-1 and V is TRBV6-1, with a tentative D call TRBD2 (6 bases). Germline loops: CDR1 MNHNS, CDR2 SASEGT. The V and J ends lost 5 bases and 4 bases respectively, with 12 bases between them. This CDR3 has 14 residues. Here the CDR3 DNA reads TGTGCCAGCAGTCCTTTGGGGACTTACAATGAGCAGTTCTTC. Protein sequence: CASSPLGTYNEQFF.

This sequence joins TRBV27 and TRBJ2-7, with D perhaps matching TRBD1 (5 bases). The V and J ends lost 3 bases and 3 bases respectively, with 9 bases between them. This CDR3 is 13 amino acids long. The V gene's germline CDR1 is MNHEY and CDR2 SMNVEV (reference sequence). DNA for the CDR3: TGTGCCAGCAGTTTTCAGGGTGGCTACGAGCAGTACTTC. It translates to CASSFQGGYEQYF.

This rearrangement joins TRBV11-2 to TRBJ1-1; D remains ambiguous. V was trimmed by 0 bases and J by 5 bases, leaving 10 bases between them. Germline assignment: CDR1 SGHAT and CDR2 FQNNGV. This CDR3 region has 14 residues. The CDR3 loop is CASSLETGGTEAFF. In DNA form, the CDR3 reads TGTGCCAGCAGCTTAGAAACGGGAGGTACTGAAGCTTTCTTT.